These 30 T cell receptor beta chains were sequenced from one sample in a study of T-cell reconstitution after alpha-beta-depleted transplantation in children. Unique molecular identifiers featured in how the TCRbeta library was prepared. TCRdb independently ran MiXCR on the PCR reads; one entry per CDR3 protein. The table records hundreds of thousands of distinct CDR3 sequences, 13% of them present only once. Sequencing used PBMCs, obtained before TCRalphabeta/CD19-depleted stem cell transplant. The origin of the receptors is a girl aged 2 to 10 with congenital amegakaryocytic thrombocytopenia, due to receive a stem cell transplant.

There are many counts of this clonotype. The CDR3 region has the DNA TGTGCCAGCACAGGGGTCAGCTCCTACGAGCAGTACTTC. As protein: CASTGVSSYEQYF. V gene TRBV18 combines with J gene TRBJ2-7, with 7 bases matching TRBD1. Losses at the gene ends were 8 bases for V and 0 bases for J; bases not matched to a gene: 4. The CDR3 has 13 amino acids. Per the germline V gene, CDR1 is KGHSH and CDR2 is LQKENI. Full variable domain (missing parts from reference TRBV18 and TRBJ2-7): NAGVMQNPRHLVRRRGQEARLRCSPMKGHSHVYWYRQLPEEGLKFMVYLQKENIIDESGMPKERFSAEFPKEGPSILRIQQVVRGDSAAYFCASTGVSSYEQYFGPGTRLTVT.

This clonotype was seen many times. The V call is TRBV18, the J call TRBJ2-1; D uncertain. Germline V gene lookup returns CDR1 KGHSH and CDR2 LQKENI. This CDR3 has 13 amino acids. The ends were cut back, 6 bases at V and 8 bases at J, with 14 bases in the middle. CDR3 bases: TGTGCCAGCTCCCCGACCCCTCGGGATGAGCAGTTCTTC. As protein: CASSPTPRDEQFF.

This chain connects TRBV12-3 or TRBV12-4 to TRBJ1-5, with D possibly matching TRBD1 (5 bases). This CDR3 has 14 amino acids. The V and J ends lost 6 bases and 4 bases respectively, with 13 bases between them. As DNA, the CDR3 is TGTGCCAGCAGCACTGACAGCTTTAATCAGCCCCAGCATTTT. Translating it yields CASSTDSFNQPQHF.

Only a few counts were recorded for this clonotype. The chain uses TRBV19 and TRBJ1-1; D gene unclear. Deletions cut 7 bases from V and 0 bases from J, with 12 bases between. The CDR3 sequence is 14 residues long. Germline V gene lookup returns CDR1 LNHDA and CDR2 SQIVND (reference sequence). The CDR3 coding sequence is TGTGCCAGTAACCCAACAGTTATGAACACTGAAGCTTTCTTT. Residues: CASNPTVMNTEAFF.

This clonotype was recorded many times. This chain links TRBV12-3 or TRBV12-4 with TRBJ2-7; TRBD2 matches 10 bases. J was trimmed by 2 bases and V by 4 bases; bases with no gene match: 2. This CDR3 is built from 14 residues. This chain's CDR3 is CASSWTSGPYEQYF. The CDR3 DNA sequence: TGTGCCAGCAGTTGGACTAGCGGCCCCTACGAGCAGTACTTC.

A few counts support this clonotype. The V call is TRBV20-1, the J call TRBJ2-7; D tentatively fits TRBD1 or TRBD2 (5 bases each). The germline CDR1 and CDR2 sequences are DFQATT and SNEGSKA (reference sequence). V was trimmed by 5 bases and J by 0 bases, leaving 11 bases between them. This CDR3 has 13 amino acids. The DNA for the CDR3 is TGCAGTGCTCCGTTGGGGGACTCCTACGAGCAGTACTTC. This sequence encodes CSAPLGDSYEQYF.

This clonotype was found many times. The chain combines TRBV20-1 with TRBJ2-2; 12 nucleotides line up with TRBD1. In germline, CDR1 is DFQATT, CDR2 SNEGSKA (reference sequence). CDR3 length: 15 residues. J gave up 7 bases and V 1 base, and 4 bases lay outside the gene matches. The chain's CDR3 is CSARVGTGGGGELFF. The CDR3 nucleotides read TGCAGTGCTAGAGTAGGGACAGGGGGCGGCGGGGAGCTGTTTTTT.

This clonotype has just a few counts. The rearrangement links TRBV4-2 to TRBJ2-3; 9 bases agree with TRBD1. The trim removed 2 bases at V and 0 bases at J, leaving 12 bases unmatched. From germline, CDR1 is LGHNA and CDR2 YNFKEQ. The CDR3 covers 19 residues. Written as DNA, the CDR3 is TGTGCCAGCAGCCAACTCACACAGGGGGCGCGAATCAGCACAGATACGCAGTATTTT. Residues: CASSQLTQGARISTDTQYF.

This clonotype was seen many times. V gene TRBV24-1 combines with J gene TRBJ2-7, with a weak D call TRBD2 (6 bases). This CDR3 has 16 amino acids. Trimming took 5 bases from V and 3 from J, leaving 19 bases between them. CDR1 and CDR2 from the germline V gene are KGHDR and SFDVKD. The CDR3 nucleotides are TGTGCCACCAGTGTCTTGGGGGGTCCCAGCGGCTACGAGCAGTACTTC. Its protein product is CATSVLGGPSGYEQYF.

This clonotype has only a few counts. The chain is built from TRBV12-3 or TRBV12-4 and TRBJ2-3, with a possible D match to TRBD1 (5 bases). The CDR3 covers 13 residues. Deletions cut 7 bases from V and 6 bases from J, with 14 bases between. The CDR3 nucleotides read TGTGCCAGCACCCCGGTTAGGGGTGATACGCAGTATTTT. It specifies CASTPVRGDTQYF.

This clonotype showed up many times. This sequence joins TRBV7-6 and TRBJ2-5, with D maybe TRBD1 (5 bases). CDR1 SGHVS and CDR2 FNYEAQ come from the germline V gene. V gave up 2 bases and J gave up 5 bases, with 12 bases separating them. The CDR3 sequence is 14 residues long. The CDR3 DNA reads TGTGCCAGCAGCTTACGGTTAGGGGTGGAGACCCAGTACTTC. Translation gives CASSLRLGVETQYF.

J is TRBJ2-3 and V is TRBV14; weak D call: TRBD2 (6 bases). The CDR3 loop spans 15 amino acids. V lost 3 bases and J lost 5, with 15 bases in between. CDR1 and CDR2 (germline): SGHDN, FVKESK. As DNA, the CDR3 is TGTGCCAGCAGCCATATTCGGGAGAGAGAAGATACGCAGTATTTT. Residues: CASSHIREREDTQYF.

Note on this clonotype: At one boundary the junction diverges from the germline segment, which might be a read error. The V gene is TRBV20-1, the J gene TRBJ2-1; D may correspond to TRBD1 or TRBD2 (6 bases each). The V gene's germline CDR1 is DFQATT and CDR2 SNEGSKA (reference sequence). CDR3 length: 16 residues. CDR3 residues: CCARDPAGHSYNEQFF. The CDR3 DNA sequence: TGCTGTGCTAGAGATCCGGCGGGACATAGCTACAATGAGCAGTTCTTC.

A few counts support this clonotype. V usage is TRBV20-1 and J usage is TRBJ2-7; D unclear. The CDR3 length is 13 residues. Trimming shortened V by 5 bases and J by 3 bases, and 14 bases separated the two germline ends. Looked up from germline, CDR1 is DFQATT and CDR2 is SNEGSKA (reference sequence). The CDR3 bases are TGCAGTGCTCATACACGGGCTAACTACGAGCAGTACTTC. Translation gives CSAHTRANYEQYF.

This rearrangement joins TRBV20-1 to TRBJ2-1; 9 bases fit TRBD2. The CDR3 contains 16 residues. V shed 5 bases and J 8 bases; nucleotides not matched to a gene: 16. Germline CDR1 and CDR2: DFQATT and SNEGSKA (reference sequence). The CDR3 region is CSASHLIAGVRDEQFF. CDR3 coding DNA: TGCAGTGCTTCGCACCTCATAGCGGGAGTTAGGGATGAGCAGTTCTTC.

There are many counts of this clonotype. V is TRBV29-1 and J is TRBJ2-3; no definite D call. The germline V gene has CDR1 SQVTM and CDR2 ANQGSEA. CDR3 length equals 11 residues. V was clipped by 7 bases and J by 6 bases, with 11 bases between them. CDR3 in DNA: TGCAGCGCCGAAGCCCCCGATACGCAGTATTTT. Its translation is CSAEAPDTQYF.

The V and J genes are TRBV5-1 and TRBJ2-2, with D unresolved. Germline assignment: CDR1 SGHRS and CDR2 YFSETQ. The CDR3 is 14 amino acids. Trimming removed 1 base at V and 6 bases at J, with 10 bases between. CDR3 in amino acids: CASSLHQAPGELFF. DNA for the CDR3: TGCGCCAGCAGCTTGCATCAGGCGCCCGGGGAGCTGTTTTTT.

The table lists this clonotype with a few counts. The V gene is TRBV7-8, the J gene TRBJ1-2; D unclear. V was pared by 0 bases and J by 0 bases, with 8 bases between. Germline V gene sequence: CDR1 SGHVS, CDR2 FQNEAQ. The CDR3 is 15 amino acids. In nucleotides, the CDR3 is TGTGCCAGCAGCTTAGCCCGGAGAACTAACTATGGCTACACCTTC. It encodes CASSLARRTNYGYTF.

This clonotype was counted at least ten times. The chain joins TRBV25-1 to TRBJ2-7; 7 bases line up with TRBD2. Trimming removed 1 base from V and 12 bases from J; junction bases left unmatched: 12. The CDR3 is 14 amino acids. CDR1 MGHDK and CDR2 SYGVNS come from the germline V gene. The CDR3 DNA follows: TGTGCCAGCAGTGAATTCACTTTAGGCGGGAGTTTGTACTTC. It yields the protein CASSEFTLGGSLYF.

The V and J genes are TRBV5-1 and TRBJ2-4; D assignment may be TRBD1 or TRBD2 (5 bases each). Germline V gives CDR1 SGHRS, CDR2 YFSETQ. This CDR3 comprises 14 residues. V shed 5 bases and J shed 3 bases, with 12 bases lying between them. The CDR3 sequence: CASRPGTDKNIQYF. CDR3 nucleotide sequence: TGCGCCAGCAGACCCGGGACGGACAAAAACATTCAGTACTTC.

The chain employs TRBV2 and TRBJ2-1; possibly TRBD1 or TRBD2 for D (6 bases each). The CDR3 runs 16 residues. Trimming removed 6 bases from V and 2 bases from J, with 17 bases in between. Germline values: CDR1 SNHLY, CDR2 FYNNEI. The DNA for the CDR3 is TGTGCCAGCAGCCAAGAGGGGGGCTTTACCTACAATGAGCAGTTCTTC. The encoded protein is CASSQEGGFTYNEQFF.

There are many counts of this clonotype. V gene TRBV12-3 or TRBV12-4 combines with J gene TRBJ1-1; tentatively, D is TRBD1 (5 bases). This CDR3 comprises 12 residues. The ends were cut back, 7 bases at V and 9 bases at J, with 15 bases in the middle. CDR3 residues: CASTSEWGKAFF. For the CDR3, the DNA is TGTGCCAGCACCTCCGAGTGGGGGAAAGCTTTCTTT.

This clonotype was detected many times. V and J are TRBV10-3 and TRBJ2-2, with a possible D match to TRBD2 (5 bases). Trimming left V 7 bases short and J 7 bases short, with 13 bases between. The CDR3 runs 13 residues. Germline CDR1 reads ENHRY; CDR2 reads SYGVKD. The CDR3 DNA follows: TGTGCCATCAAAGGAGGCTCCGACGGGGAGCTGTTTTTT. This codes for CAIKGGSDGELFF.

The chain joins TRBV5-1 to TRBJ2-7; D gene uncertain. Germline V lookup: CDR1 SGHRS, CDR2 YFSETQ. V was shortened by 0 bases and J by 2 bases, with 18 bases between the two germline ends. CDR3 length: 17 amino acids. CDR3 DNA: TGCGCCAGCAGCTTGGGAAGGGAACCACCGCTTACCTACGAGCAGTACTTC. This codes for CASSLGREPPLTYEQYF.

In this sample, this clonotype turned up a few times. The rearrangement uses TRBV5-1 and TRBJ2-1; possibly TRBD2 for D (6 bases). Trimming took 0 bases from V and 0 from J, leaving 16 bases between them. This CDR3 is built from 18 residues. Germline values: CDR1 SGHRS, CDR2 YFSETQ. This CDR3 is CASSLGGPGTRSYNEQFF. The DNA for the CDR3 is TGCGCCAGCAGCTTGGGCGGGCCCGGGACTCGCTCCTACAATGAGCAGTTCTTC. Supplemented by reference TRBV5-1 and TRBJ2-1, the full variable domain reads KAGVTQTPRYLIKTRGQQVTLSCSPISGHRSVSWYQQTPGQGLQFLFEYFSETQRNKGNFPGRFSGRQFSNSRSEMNVSTLELGDSALYLCASSLGGPGTRSYNEQFFGPGTRLTVL.

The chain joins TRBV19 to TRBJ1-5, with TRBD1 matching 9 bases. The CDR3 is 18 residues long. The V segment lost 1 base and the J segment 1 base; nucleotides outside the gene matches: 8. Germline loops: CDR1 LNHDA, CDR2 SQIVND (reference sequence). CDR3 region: CASSIGDRVEWSNQPQHF. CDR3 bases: TGTGCCAGTAGTATAGGGGACAGGGTAGAGTGGAGCAATCAGCCCCAGCATTTT.

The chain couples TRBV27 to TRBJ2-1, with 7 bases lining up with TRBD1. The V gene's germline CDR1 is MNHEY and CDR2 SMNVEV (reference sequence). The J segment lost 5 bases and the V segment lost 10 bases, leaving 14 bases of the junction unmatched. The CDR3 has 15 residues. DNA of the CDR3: TGTGCCATCAGCAGAAGGGGGCTAGGCGACAATGAGCAGTTCTTC. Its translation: CAISRRGLGDNEQFF.

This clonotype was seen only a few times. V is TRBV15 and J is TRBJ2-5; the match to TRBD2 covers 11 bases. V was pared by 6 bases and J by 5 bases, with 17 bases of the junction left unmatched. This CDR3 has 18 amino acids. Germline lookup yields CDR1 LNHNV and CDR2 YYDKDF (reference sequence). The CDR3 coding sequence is TGTGCCACCAGAAGACCGGGACTAGCGGCAAAGAGTGTCGAGACCCAGTACTTC. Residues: CATRRPGLAAKSVETQYF. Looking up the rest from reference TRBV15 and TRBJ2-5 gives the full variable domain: DAMVIQNPRYQVTQFGKPVTLSCSQTLNHNVMYWYQQKSSQAPKLLFHYYDKDFNNEADTPDNFQSRRPNTSFCFLDIRSPGLGDTAMYLCATRRPGLAAKSVETQYFGPGTRLLVL.

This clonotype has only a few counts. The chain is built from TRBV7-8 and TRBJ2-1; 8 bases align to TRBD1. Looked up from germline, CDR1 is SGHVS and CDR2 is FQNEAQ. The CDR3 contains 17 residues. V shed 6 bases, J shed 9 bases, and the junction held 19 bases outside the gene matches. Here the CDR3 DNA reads TGTGCCAGCAGGGGCCGACGGGGACAGGTGGGATCGGGTGAGCAGTTCTTC. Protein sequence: CASRGRRGQVGSGEQFF.

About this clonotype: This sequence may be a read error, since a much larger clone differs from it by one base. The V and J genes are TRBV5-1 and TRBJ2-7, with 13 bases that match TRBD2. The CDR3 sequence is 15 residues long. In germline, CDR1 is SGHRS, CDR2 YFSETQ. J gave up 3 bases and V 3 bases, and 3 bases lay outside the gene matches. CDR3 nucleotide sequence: TGCGCCAGCAGCTGGACTAGCGGGAGCTTCTACGAGCAGTACTTC. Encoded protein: CASSWTSGSFYEQYF.